Shown below are 31 T cell receptor beta chains from a single sample sequenced in a study of identical twins. TCRdb called the 5' RACE reads again in MiXCR, with one record for every CDR3 protein. The sample shows 250,000 or so distinct CDR3 sequences, around 8.8% of them seen only once. These records were also assigned to another study, of yellow fever vaccine responses in identical twins.

Sequenced sample: CD8+ T cells sorted from blood. The receptors shown here come from a woman aged 18-35 years in good health.

This clonotype was seen a few times. This chain uses TRBV12-3 or TRBV12-4 with TRBJ2-7; 8 bases map to TRBD1. The CDR3 runs to 16 residues. With 0 bases clipped from V and 0 bases from J, the junction kept 4 bases outside the gene matches. The CDR3, as DNA: TGTGCCAGCAGTTTAGCCGGACAGGGAAGCTCCTACGAGCAGTACTTC. Its translation: CASSLAGQGSSYEQYF.

This clonotype was counted at least ten times. The chain is built from TRBV5-1 and TRBJ2-1; D not certain. V was cut by 1 base and J by 6 bases, with 8 bases left in between. Germline V CDR1 and CDR2: SGHRS, YFSETQ. This CDR3 comprises 13 residues. The CDR3 loop is CASSLYPSNEQFF. CDR3 nucleotide sequence: TGCGCCAGCAGCTTGTATCCAAGCAATGAGCAGTTCTTC.

This clonotype has more than one count but fewer than ten. The rearrangement joins TRBV6-6 to TRBJ2-4; 7 nucleotides align to TRBD2. Germline CDR1 is MNHNY and CDR2 is SVGAGI (reference sequence). Losses at the gene ends were 9 bases for V and 6 bases for J; bases not matched to a gene: 5. The CDR3 contains 12 residues. The CDR3 here is CASGSGGNIQYF. CDR3 DNA: TGTGCCAGTGGATCGGGAGGAAACATTCAGTACTTC.

This clonotype was found once. The CDR3 DNA reads as TGTGCCAGCAGTTTACTTTTACTAGCGGGAGCTTCGAATGAGCAGTTCTTC. It yields the protein CASSLLLLAGASNEQFF. J is TRBJ2-1 and V is TRBV27; 11 bases agree with TRBD2. With 2 bases clipped from V and 7 bases from J, the junction kept 10 bases outside the gene matches. Germline CDR1 and CDR2: MNHEY and SMNVEV (reference sequence). The CDR3 extends over 17 amino acids.

The V gene is TRBV3-1, the J gene TRBJ2-3, with TRBD1 as a possible D gene (6 bases). V was pared by 2 bases and J by 0 bases, with 9 bases between. This CDR3 is 15 amino acids long. CDR1 and CDR2 (germline): LGHDT, YNNKEL (reference sequence). The CDR3 nucleotides are TGTGCCAGCAGCCAATCAGGGGTTAGCACAGATACGCAGTATTTT. Translation gives CASSQSGVSTDTQYF.

This clonotype came up many times. This chain connects TRBV5-1 to TRBJ2-7; D may be TRBD1 or TRBD2 (5 bases each). With 0 bases removed from V and 5 bases from J, the gap between germline ends came to 12 bases. This CDR3 is 14 amino acids long. Germline values: CDR1 SGHRS, CDR2 YFSETQ. The CDR3 DNA sequence: TGCGCCAGCAGCTTGGCGCAGGGAGTCGACGAGCAGTACTTC. Its protein is CASSLAQGVDEQYF.

This sequence joins TRBV7-6 and TRBJ2-7; the D gene is possibly TRBD1 (6 bases). The CDR3 consists of 15 residues. Germline assignment: CDR1 SGHVS and CDR2 FNYEAQ. V was pared by 5 bases and J by 2 bases, with 16 bases between. DNA of the CDR3: TGTGCCAGCAGCCCCCTTCCGGACAGAGCCTACGAGCAGTACTTC. Translating gives CASSPLPDRAYEQYF.

The sample holds many counts of this clonotype. CDR3 DNA: TGCAGCGTTGAAGATCCCAGGAGTTGGACCCAGTACTTC. The encoded protein is CSVEDPRSWTQYF. The rearrangement joins TRBV29-1 to TRBJ2-5, with unresolved D. The CDR3 consists of 13 residues. V lost 0 bases and J 7 bases, leaving 12 bases between the germline ends. Looked up from germline, CDR1 is SQVTM and CDR2 is ANQGSEA.

The V call is TRBV6-1, the J call TRBJ1-2, with 9 positions matching TRBD1. V was clipped by 5 bases and J by 6 bases; unmatched bases: 7. The CDR3 sequence is 14 residues long. Germline CDR1 MNHNS, CDR2 SASEGT. The CDR3 protein is CASSPTGGVDGYTF. CDR3 nucleotide sequence: TGTGCCAGCAGTCCTACAGGGGGCGTCGATGGCTACACCTTC.

This clonotype was observed a handful of times. J is TRBJ2-7 and V is TRBV15; D is possibly TRBD2 (6 bases). The CDR3 has 15 amino acids. The V end lost 0 bases, the J end lost 2 bases, and 11 bases lay between the germline ends. Germline assignment: CDR1 LNHNV and CDR2 YYDKDF (reference sequence). CDR3 sequence reads: CATSRDRGLPYEQYF. CDR3 nucleotide sequence: TGTGCCACCAGCAGAGATCGGGGACTCCCCTACGAGCAGTACTTC.

This clonotype was seen more than once but under ten times. The rearrangement joins TRBV24-1 to TRBJ2-2; 7 bases are a match to TRBD1. The CDR3 spans 15 residues. From germline, CDR1 is KGHDR and CDR2 SFDVKD. The V segment lost 3 bases and the J segment 7 bases; nucleotides outside the gene matches: 7. The CDR3 DNA reads TGTGCCACCAGTGATACGACAGGGCAAGGCGGGGAGCTGTTTTTT. The encoded protein is CATSDTTGQGGELFF.

This chain uses TRBV6-2 or TRBV6-3 with TRBJ2-5; 11 bases align to TRBD2. Germline CDR1 is MNHEY and CDR2 is SVGEGT. This CDR3 has 16 residues. The V and J ends lost 5 bases and 7 bases, in that order; junction bases with no gene match: 12. CDR3 sequence (DNA): TGTGCCAGCAGTCCCGGGACTAGCGGAACCTCGGGGACCCAGTACTTC. Its translation is CASSPGTSGTSGTQYF.

Many counts were recorded for this clonotype. The chain couples TRBV29-1 to TRBJ2-3; a possible D gene is TRBD1 (6 bases). Germline CDR1 SQVTM, CDR2 ANQGSEA. Deletions cut 5 bases from V and 2 bases from J, with 14 bases between. The CDR3 is 14 residues long. As DNA, the CDR3 is TGCAGCGTTATAGGACAGCGTTCCACAGATACGCAGTATTTT. Translated: CSVIGQRSTDTQYF.

V gene TRBV7-9 combines with J gene TRBJ1-6, with 8 bases aligning to TRBD1. CDR1 and CDR2 (germline): SEHNR, FQNEAQ (reference sequence). The ends lost 5 bases at V and 10 bases at J; junction bases unmatched: 16. This CDR3 region has 17 residues. CDR3 nucleotides: TGTGCCAGCAGCCCGACCAAGACAGGGGCGTACGACTCACCCCTCCACTTT. Translated, it gives CASSPTKTGAYDSPLHF.

The sample holds a few counts of this clonotype. The chain recombines TRBV2 with TRBJ2-7, with D tentatively TRBD2 (5 bases). Germline V lookup: CDR1 SNHLY, CDR2 FYNNEI. V was pared by 11 bases and J by 2 bases, with 16 bases between. The CDR3 extends over 13 amino acids. CDR3 sequence (DNA): TGTGCCGGCATTACGAGCGGACCCTACGAGCAGTACTTC. Its protein product is CAGITSGPYEQYF.

This chain connects TRBV4-2 to TRBJ2-4; no clear D gene. This CDR3 comprises 20 residues. The V gene's germline CDR1 is LGHNA and CDR2 YNFKEQ. V was pared by 0 bases and J by 0 bases, with 21 bases between. The CDR3 reads CASSQEKDALNTLAKNIQYF. CDR3 in DNA: TGTGCCAGCAGCCAAGAAAAGGACGCCCTAAATACATTAGCCAAAAACATTCAGTACTTC.

This rearrangement joins TRBV5-6 to TRBJ2-7, with TRBD2 as a possible D gene (5 bases). The length of the CDR3 is 13 residues. V lost 2 bases, J lost 2 bases, and 8 bases lay in between. Germline loops: CDR1 SGHDT, CDR2 YYEEEE. The CDR3 region is CASSLADPYEQYF. In DNA form, the CDR3 reads TGTGCCAGCAGCTTAGCGGATCCCTACGAGCAGTACTTC. Complete variable domain (other parts from reference TRBV5-6 and TRBJ2-7): DAGVTQSPTHLIKTRGQQVTLRCSPKSGHDTVSWYQQALGQGPQFIFQYYEEEERQRGNFPDRFSGHQFPNYSSELNVNALLLGDSALYLCASSLADPYEQYFGPGTRLTVT.

This clonotype was recorded many times. The V gene is TRBV16, the J gene TRBJ2-5; D could derive from TRBD1 or TRBD2 (5 bases each). The V gene lost 2 bases and the J gene lost 6 bases, with 10 bases spanning the gap. CDR1 and CDR2 from the germline V gene are KGHSY and FQNENV. The CDR3 is made up of 13 amino acids. The CDR3 here is CASSQGGLKTQYF. CDR3 sequence (DNA): TGTGCCAGCAGCCAAGGGGGTTTGAAGACCCAGTACTTC.

This clonotype was detected many times. Here the CDR3 reads CASSPRTGLETQYF. The CDR3 region has the DNA TGCGCCAGCAGCCCTCGGACAGGGTTGGAGACCCAGTACTTC. The chain links TRBV5-1 to TRBJ2-5; 8 nucleotides line up with TRBD1. This CDR3 contains 14 residues. Losses at the gene ends were 4 bases for V and 5 bases for J; bases not matched to a gene: 7. The germline V gene has CDR1 SGHRS and CDR2 YFSETQ.

This chain joins TRBV7-2 and TRBJ1-5; TRBD1 is a possible D gene (6 bases). CDR3 size: 15 residues. V was cut by 0 bases and J by 2 bases, with 8 bases left in between. Germline CDR1 is SGHTA and CDR2 is FQGNSA. The CDR3 nucleotides are TGTGCCAGCAGCTTAGCGGGGGGCGGCAATCAGCCCCAGCATTTT. Protein sequence: CASSLAGGGNQPQHF.

In this sample, this clonotype turned up many times. This chain uses TRBV7-2 with TRBJ2-2; D is ambiguous. CDR1 and CDR2 (germline): SGHTA, FQGNSA. The CDR3 totals 14 residues. Trimming removed 5 bases from V and 4 bases from J, with 11 bases in between. For the CDR3, the DNA is TGTGCCAGCAGCCTACCCGACGGCACCGGGGAGCTGTTTTTT. It is translated as CASSLPDGTGELFF.

This clonotype appeared many times. The chain recombines TRBV4-2 with TRBJ2-3; a weak D match, TRBD1 (5 bases). V gave up 0 bases and J gave up 4 bases, with 14 bases separating them. Germline V gives CDR1 LGHNA, CDR2 YNFKEQ. The CDR3 has 16 amino acids. The CDR3 DNA reads TGTGCCAGCAGCCAAGAAGCAGGACAAGGGGCAGATACGCAGTATTTT. Encoded protein: CASSQEAGQGADTQYF.

The chain combines TRBV6-2 or TRBV6-3 with TRBJ2-4; possibly TRBD2 for D (7 bases). The CDR3 covers 14 residues. Germline V gene lookup returns CDR1 MNHEY and CDR2 SVGEGT. The germline V and J ends were trimmed by 9 bases and 8 bases, with 20 bases remaining between them. CDR3 nucleotide sequence: TGTGCCAGTTGTCCGACGCGGGGGCACGACATTCAGTACTTC. Translation gives CASCPTRGHDIQYF.

This clonotype occurred a few times. The rearrangement links TRBV29-1 to TRBJ2-7; possibly TRBD1 for D (6 bases). Trimming took 2 bases from V and 2 from J, leaving 13 bases between them. The CDR3 runs 14 residues. CDR1 is SQVTM, CDR2 ANQGSEA, per germline. The CDR3 region is CSVEPGGETYEQYF. CDR3 DNA: TGCAGCGTTGAACCTGGGGGCGAAACCTACGAGCAGTACTTC.

This clonotype was seen at least ten times. V gene TRBV29-1 combines with J gene TRBJ1-2; D remains unclear. Trimming pared 6 bases from V and 0 bases from J, leaving 8 bases between. This CDR3 is built from 12 residues. Germline assignment: CDR1 SQVTM and CDR2 ANQGSEA. The CDR3 protein is CSVDLTNYGYTF. CDR3 sequence (DNA): TGCAGCGTGGACCTGACTAACTATGGCTACACCTTC.

The V call is TRBV28, the J call TRBJ2-7; D unclear. With 6 bases removed from V and 0 bases from J, the gap between germline ends came to 9 bases. CDR1 is MDHEN, CDR2 SYDVKM, per germline. This CDR3 comprises 13 residues. CDR3 sequence (DNA): TGTGCCAGCAGGCAACCGAGCTCCTACGAGCAGTACTTC. It encodes CASRQPSSYEQYF.

This clonotype has just a few counts. This chain links TRBV6-2 or TRBV6-3 with TRBJ2-7, with 11 bases matching TRBD2. This CDR3 comprises 15 residues. V was pared by 6 bases and J by 3 bases, with 7 bases of the junction left unmatched. CDR1 is MNHEY and CDR2 is SVGEGT in the germline V gene. The DNA of the CDR3 is TGTGCCAGCAGCTCACTAGCGGGAGAAGGCTACGAGCAGTACTTC. Translating gives CASSSLAGEGYEQYF.

The CDR3 protein is CASSSTSGRYEQYF. The CDR3 DNA sequence: TGTGCCAGCAGTTCAACTAGCGGGAGATACGAGCAGTACTTC. The chain joins TRBV6-2 or TRBV6-3 to TRBJ2-7, with 11 bases aligning to TRBD2. The CDR3 is 14 residues long. J lost 4 bases, V lost 4 bases, and 3 bases had no gene match. CDR1 MNHEY and CDR2 SVGEGT come from the germline V gene.

CDR3 region: CSARLLVLSSYNEQFF. CDR3 DNA sequence: TGCAGTGCTAGACTTTTAGTCTTGAGCTCCTACAATGAGCAGTTCTTC. V and J are TRBV20-1 and TRBJ2-1; D is uncertain. Trimming removed 2 bases at V and 0 bases at J, with 14 bases between. Germline CDR1 is DFQATT and CDR2 is SNEGSKA (reference sequence). This CDR3 region has 16 residues.

The gene calls are TRBV4-3 and TRBJ2-2; D gene unclear. Germline-derived CDR1 and CDR2 are LGHNA and YSLEER. Trimming shortened V by 1 base and J by 10 bases, and 10 bases separated the two germline ends. The CDR3 length is 13 residues. The CDR3 sequence is CASSQVRSPELFF. The CDR3 nucleotides are TGCGCCAGCAGCCAAGTTCGATCCCCGGAGCTGTTTTTT.

In this sample, this clonotype turned up a few times. This rearrangement joins TRBV7-6 to TRBJ2-2; TRBD2 might be the D (5 bases). Trimming removed 0 bases from V and 7 bases from J, with 12 bases in between. CDR1 and CDR2 (germline): SGHVS, FNYEAQ. This CDR3 has 15 residues. The CDR3, as DNA: TGTGCCAGCAGCTTAGCTGTGGGAGTGGTCGGGGAGCTGTTTTTT. Protein sequence: CASSLAVGVVGELFF.